This T cell receptor (beta chain) is drawn from a study of CD8+ T cells in alopecia areata (dated by TCRdb to about 2018). For the wider study: High-throughput TCRbeta sequencing was used to examine T cell clonal expansion in alopecia areata in both the C3H/HeJ mouse model and human patients. On the human side, TCRbeta sequencing was run on scalp tissue and on sorted CD4+ and CD8+ peripheral blood T cells from healthy controls and from alopecia areata patients with either patchy or totalis/universalis disease. Clonality in the scalp was compared among normal scalp (n=4), patchy alopecia areata scalp (n=8), and alopecia totalis/universalis scalp (n=8). The RNA source kit depended on sample type: the PAXgene miRNA kit for fixed scalp, the miRNeasy kit for PBMCs, and the RNeasy kit for mouse skin. immunoSEQ multiplex PCR using 35 Vbeta forward primers and 13 Jbeta reverse primers was used to amplify TCRbeta CDR3 regions.

For this clone: What this receptor recognizes is not known. No base quality values were provided; no much bigger clone lies one nucleotide off.

Results the study describes overall, beyond this receptor: Compared with normal scalp, lesional scalp, particularly in alopecia totalis/universalis, had higher clonality and more expanded CD8+ clones, which suggests antigenic drive. Unlike mouse skin, where gammadelta T cells dominate, normal human skin contains resident alphabeta T cells that get sequenced too, which complicates analysis of the scalp TCR repertoire. Compared with mice, TCR sequences shared between patients were less clear, possibly partly because of HLA diversity across the patient population.

From alopecia areata patients, peripheral blood was collected along with lesional scalp punch biopsies. After PBMCs were isolated by density centrifugation and stained for CD3, CD4 and CD8, a FACSAria was used to sort CD4+ and CD8+ T cells. Untreated alopecia areata patients were recruited as part of a multicenter biomarker study. Blood CD8+ T cells from roughly 5 biomarker-study patients were further sorted into NKG2D-low and NKG2D-high fractions. Per the germline V gene, SGDLS is the CDR1 and YYNGEE is the CDR2. Including the terminal cysteine and phenylalanine, the CDR3 comprises 15 residues. The only DNA kept is the CDR3, 45 bases in frame from the first base. V is shortened by 4 bases, J by 7 bases, and the region joining them spans 17 bases. To prepare the library, the immunoSEQ multiplex PCR assay was applied. RNA was extracted from all samples and reverse transcribed into cDNA as template for TCR sequencing. SuperScript III was used for first-strand cDNA synthesis, primed with a 2:1 mix of oligo-dT and random hexamers. A synthetic immune receptor repertoire was used to assess amplification bias, and residual bias was removed computationally. The authors' analysis ran thus. Raw reads were preprocessed to remove errors, and CDR3 was defined by IMGT conventions from the conserved cysteine to phenylalanine. Clonality was calculated as 1 minus Shannon entropy normalized by log2 of the number of productive unique TCRs. CD4 or CD8 identity of scalp clones was inferred by cross-referencing scalp TCRbeta sequences with sorted blood CD4 and CD8 repertoires. In TCRdb, the immuneACCESS table is reduced to in-frame sequences with V and J assigned. These tables do not hold every clone; where another copy was compared, an unresolved V gene accounts for under half, and the others remain unexplained. The V and J calls and clone size were taken over from that table, and D and trimming were inferred from the DNA. In all, the sample holds 100,000 to 150,000 clones, and approximately 47% of those were seen once. More than 9% of the sample is held by the ten biggest clonotypes.

This receptor chain uses TRBV9 and TRBJ2-2, with a tentative D gene TRBD2 over 6 matching bases. This clonotype was obtained from a human donor with alopecia areata. The sample was NKG2D-low CD8+ T cells sorted from blood. Reading the label with the study, this specimen's cell subset or site is: sorted CD8+ NKG2D-low blood T cells. The DNA is TGTGCCAGCAGCTCACGAGGGGACTTGTACGGGGAGCTGTTTTTT. Translated, this gives CASSSRGDLYGELFF.